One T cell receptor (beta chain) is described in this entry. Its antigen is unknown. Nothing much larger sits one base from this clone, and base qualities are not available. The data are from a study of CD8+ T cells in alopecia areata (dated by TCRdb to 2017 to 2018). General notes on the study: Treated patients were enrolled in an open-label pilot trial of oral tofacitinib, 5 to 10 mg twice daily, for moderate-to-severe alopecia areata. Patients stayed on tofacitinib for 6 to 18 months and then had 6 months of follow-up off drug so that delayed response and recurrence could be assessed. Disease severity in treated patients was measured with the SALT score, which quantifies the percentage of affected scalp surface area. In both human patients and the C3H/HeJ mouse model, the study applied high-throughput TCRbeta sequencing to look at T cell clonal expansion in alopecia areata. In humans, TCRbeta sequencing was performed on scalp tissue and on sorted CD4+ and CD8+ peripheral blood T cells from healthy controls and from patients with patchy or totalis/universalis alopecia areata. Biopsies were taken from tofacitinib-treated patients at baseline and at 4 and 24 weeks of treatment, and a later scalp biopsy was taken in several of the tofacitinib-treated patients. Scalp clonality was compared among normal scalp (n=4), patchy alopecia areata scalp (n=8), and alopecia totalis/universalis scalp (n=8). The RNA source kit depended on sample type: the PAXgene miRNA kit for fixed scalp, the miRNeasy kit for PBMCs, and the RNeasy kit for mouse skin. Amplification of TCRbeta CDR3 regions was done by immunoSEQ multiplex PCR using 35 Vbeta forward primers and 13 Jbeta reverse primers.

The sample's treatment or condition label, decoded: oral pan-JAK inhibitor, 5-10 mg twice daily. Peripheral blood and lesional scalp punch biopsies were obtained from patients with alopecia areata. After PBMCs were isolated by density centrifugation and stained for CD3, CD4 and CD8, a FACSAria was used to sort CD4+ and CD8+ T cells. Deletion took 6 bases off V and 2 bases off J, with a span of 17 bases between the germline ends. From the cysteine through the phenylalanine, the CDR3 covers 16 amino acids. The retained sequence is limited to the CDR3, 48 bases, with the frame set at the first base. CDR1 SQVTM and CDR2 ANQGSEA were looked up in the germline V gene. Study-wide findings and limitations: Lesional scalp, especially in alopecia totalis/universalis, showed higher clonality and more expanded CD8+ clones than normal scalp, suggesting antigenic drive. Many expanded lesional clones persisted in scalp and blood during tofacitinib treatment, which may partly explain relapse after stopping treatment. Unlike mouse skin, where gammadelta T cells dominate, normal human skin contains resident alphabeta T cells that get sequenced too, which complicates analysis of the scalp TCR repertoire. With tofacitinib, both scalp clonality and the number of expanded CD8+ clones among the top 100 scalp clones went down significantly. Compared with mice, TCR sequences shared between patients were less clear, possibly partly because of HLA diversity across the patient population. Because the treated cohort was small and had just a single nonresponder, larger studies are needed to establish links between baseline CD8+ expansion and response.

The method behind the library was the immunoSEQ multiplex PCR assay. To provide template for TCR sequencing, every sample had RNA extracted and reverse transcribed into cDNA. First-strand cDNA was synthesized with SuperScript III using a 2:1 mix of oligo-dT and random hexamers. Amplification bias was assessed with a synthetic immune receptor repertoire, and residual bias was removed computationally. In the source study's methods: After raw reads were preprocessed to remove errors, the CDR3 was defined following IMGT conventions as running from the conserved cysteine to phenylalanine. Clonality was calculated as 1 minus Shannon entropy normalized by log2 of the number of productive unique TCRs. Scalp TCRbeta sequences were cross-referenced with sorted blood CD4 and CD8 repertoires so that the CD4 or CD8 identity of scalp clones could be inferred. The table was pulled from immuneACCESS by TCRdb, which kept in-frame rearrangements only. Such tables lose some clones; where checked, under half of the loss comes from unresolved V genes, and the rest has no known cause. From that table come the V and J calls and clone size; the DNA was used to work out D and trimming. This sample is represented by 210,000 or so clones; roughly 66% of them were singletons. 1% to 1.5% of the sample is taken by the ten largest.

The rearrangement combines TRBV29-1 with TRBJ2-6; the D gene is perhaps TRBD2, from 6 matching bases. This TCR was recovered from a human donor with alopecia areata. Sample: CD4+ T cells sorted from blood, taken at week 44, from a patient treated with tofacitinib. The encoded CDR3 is CSVDPGSGAGANVLTF. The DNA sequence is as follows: TGCAGCGTCGACCCCGGGTCGGGGGCTGGGGCCAACGTCCTGACTTTC.